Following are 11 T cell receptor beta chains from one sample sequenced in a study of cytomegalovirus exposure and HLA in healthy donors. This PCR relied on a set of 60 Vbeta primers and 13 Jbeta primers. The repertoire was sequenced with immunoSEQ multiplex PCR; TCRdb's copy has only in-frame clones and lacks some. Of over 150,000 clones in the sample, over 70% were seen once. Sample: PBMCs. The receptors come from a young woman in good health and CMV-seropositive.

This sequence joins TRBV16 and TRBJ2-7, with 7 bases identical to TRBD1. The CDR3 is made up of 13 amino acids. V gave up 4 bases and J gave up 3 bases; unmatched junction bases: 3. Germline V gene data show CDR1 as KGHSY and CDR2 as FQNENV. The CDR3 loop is CASSPGTVYEQYF. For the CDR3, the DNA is TGTGCCAGCAGCCCCGGGACAGTCTACGAGCAGTACTTC.

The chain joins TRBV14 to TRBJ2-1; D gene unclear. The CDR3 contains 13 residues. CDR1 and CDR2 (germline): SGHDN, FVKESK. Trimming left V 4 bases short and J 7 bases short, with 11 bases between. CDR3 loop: CASSPWSWNEQFF. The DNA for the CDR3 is TGTGCCAGCAGCCCCTGGAGTTGGAATGAGCAGTTCTTC. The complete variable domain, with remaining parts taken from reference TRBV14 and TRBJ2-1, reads EAGVTQFPSHSVIEKGQTVTLRCDPISGHDNLYWYRRVMGKEIKFLLHFVKESKQDESGMPNNRFLAERTGGTYSTLKVQPAELEDSGVYFCASSPWSWNEQFFGPGTRLTVL.

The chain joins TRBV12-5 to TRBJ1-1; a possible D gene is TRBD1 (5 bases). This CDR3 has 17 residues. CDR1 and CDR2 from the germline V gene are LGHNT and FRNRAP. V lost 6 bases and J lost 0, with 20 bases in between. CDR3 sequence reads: CASGPSTGGGMNTEAFF. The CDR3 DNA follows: TGTGCTAGTGGCCCCTCGACTGGGGGAGGAATGAACACTGAAGCTTTCTTT.

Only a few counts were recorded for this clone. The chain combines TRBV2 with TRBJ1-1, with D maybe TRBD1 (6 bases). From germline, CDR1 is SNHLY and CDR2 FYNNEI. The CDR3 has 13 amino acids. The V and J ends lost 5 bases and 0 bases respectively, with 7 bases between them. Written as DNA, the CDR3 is TGTGCCAGCAGTACAGGGATGAACACTGAAGCTTTCTTT. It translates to CASSTGMNTEAFF.

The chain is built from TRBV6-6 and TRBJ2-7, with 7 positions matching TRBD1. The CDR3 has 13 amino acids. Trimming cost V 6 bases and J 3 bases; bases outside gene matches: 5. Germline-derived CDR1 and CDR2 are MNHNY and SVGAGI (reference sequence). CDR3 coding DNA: TGTGCCAGCAGCCCGGGACAGCACTACGAGCAGTACTTC. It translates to CASSPGQHYEQYF.

CDR3 sequence reads: CASSLGPGQGPGEQFF. CDR3 nucleotides: TGTGCCAGCAGTTTGGGCCCGGGACAGGGGCCCGGTGAGCAGTTCTTC. This chain uses TRBV6-5 with TRBJ2-1; 10 bases align to TRBD1. This CDR3 has 16 residues. Germline V lookup: CDR1 MNHEY, CDR2 SVGAGI. With 4 bases clipped from V and 9 bases from J, the junction kept 12 bases outside the gene matches.

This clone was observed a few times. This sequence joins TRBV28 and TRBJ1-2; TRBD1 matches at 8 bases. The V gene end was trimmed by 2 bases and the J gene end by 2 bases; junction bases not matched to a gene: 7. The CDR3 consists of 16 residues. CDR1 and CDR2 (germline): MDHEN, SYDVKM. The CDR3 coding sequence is TGTGCCAGCAGTTTAGCCGGACAGGGCGGAAACTATGGCTACACCTTC. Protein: CASSLAGQGGNYGYTF.

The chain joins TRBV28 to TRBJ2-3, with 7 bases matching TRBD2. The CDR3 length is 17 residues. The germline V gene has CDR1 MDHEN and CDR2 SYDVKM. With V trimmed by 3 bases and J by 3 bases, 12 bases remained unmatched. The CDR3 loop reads CASSFSFGLDSTDTQYF. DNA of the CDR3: TGTGCCAGCAGTTTTTCTTTCGGACTAGACAGTACAGATACGCAGTATTTT. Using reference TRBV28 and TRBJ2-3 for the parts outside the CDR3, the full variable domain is DVKVTQSSRYLVKRTGEKVFLECVQDMDHENMFWYRQDPGLGLRLIYFSYDVKMKEKGDIPEGYSVSREKKERFSLILESASTNQTSMYLCASSFSFGLDSTDTQYFGPGTRLTVL.

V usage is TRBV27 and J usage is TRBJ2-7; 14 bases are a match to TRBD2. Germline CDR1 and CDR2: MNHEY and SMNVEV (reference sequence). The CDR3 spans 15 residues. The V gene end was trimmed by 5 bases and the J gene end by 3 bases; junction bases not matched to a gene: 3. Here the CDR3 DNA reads TGTGCCAGCAGTCATGGGACTAGCGGGAGCTACGAGCAGTACTTC. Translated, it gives CASSHGTSGSYEQYF.

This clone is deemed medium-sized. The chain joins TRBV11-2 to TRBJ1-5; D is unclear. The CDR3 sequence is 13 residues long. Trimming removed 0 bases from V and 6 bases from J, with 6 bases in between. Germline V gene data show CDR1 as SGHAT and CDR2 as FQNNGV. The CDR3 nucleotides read TGTGCCAGCAGCTTAGAGCGGGGTCAGCCCCAGCATTTT. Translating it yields CASSLERGQPQHF.

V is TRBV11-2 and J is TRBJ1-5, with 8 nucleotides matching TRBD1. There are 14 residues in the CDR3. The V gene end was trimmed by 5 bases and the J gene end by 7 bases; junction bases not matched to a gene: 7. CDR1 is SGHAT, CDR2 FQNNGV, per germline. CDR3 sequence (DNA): TGTGCCAGCAGCCCCGGGACAGGTGGCCAGCCCCAGCATTTT. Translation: CASSPGTGGQPQHF.